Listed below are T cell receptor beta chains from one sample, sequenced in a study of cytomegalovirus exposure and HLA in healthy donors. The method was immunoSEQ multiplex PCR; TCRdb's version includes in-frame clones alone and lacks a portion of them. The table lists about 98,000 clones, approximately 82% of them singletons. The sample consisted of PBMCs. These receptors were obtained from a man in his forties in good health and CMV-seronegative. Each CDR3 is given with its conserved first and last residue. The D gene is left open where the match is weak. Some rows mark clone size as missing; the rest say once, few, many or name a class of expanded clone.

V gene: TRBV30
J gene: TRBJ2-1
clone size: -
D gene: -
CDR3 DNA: TGTGCCTGGAGTCTATTGGGGGGGCCTTACAATGAGCAGTTCTTC
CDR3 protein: CAWSLLGGPYNEQFF

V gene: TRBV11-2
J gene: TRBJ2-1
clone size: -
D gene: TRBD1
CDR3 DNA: TGTGCCAGCAGCTTAGGGGGGACAGCGGATGAGCAGTTCTTC
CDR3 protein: CASSLGGTADEQFF

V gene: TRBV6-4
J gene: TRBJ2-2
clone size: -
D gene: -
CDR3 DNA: TGTGCCAGCGGGCAGGGGCCCGGGGAGCTGTTTTTT
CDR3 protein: CASGQGPGELFF

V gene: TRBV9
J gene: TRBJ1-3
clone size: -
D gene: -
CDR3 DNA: TGTGCCAGCAGCCTACAGGGACATTCCTCTGGAAACACCATATATTTT
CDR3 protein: CASSLQGHSSGNTIYF

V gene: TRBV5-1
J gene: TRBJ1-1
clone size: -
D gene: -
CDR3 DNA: TGCGCCAGCAGCTTGGCCAGGGACACTGAAGCTTTCTTT
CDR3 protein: CASSLARDTEAFF

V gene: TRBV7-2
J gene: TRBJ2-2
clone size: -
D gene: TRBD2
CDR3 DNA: TGTGCCAGCAGCTTTACTAGCGGGGGGACCGGGGAGCTGTTTTTT
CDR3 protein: CASSFTSGGTGELFF

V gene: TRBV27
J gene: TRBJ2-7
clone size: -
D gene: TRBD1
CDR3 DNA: TGTGCCAGCAGTGCCTCTAACAGGGGCTCCGGCGAGCAGTACTTC
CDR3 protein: CASSASNRGSGEQYF

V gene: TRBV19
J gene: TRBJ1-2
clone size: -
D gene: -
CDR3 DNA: TGTGCCAGTAGGGCGGGGGCTAACTATGGCTACACCTTC
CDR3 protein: CASRAGANYGYTF

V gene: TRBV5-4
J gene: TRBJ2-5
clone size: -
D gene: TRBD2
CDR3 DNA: TGTGCCGCCGGGACTAGCCAAGAGACCCAGTACTTC
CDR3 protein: CAAGTSQETQYF

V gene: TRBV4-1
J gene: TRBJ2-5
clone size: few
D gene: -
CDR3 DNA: TGCGCCAGCAGCCAAGAAGGCGGAGCCCAAGAGACCCAGTACTTC
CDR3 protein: CASSQEGGAQETQYF

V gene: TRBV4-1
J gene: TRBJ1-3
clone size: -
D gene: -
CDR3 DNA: TGCGCCAGCAGCCAAGATCCGGGGATTGGAAACACCATATATTTT
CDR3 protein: CASSQDPGIGNTIYF

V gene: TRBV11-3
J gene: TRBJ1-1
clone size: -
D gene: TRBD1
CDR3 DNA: TGTGCCAGCAGCTCCTTTTGGACAGGGCCCCTGAACACTGAAGCTTTCTTT
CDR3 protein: CASSSFWTGPLNTEAFF

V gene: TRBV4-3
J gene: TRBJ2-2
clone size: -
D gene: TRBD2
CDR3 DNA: TGCGCCAGCAGCCAAGGGACTAGCACCGGGGAGCTGTTTTTT
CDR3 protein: CASSQGTSTGELFF